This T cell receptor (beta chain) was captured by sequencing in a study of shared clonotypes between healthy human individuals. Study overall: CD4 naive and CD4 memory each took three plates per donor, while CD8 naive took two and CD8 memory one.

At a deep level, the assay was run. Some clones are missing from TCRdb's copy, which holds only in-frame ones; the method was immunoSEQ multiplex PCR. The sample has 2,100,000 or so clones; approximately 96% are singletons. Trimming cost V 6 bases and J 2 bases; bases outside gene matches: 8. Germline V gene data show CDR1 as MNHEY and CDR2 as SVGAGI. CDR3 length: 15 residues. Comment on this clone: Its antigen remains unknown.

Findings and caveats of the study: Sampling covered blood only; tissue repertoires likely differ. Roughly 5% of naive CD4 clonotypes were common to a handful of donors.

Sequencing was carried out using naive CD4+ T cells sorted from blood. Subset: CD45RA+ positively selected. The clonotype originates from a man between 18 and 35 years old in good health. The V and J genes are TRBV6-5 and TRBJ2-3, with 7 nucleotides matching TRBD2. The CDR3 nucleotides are TGTGCCAGCAGGGGGGGGACGGTAATCACAGATACGCAGTATTTT. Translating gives CASRGGTVITDTQYF.